Listed below are T cell receptor beta chains from one sample, sequenced in a study of T cells after somatic rescue of genetic block. This table comes from immunoSEQ multiplex PCR, and its TCRdb copy is limited to in-frame clones, with some not included. The sample records 95,000 to 120,000 clones, about 90% being singletons. What was sequenced was peripheral blood mononuclear cells (PBMCs). The source of these receptors is a woman aged 18-29 years. The CDR3 runs from the conserved cysteine through the conserved F or W. The order of the fields is CDR3 DNA, CDR3 protein, V gene, J gene, D gene, clone size. D genes are given only for firm matches. Rows give clone size only sometimes, using once, few, many, or a class for an expanded clone.

cdr3_nt: TGCAGCGCTGGGGGGGGGTACAATCAGCCCCAGCATTTT; cdr3_aa: CSAGGGYNQPQHF; v_call: TRBV29-1; j_call: TRBJ1-5; d_call: -; clone_size: -
cdr3_nt: TGTGCCAGCAGCTTAGGGACGAGGGGCACCGGGGAGCTGTTTTTT; cdr3_aa: CASSLGTRGTGELFF; v_call: TRBV7-3; j_call: TRBJ2-2; d_call: -; clone_size: -
cdr3_nt: TGTGCCAGCTCAAAGACAGGGTTGGCCAATCAGCCCCAGCATTTT; cdr3_aa: CASSKTGLANQPQHF; v_call: TRBV18; j_call: TRBJ1-5; d_call: TRBD1; clone_size: few
cdr3_nt: TGTGCCAGCAGTGACAGGGCTGGCTATGGCTACACCTTC; cdr3_aa: CASSDRAGYGYTF; v_call: TRBV2; j_call: TRBJ1-2; d_call: -; clone_size: once
cdr3_nt: TGTGCCAGCAGTCTAGGAGCGGGGGGAACCTACAATGAGCAGTTCTTC; cdr3_aa: CASSLGAGGTYNEQFF; v_call: TRBV27; j_call: TRBJ2-1; d_call: TRBD2; clone_size: -
cdr3_nt: TGTGCCAGCAGCGTAGCTGGGGTGGGTTACAATGAGCAGTTCTTC; cdr3_aa: CASSVAGVGYNEQFF; v_call: TRBV9; j_call: TRBJ2-1; d_call: -; clone_size: -
cdr3_nt: TGTGCCAGCAGTGAAGGCACTAGCGCCACAACCGAGACCCAGTACTTC; cdr3_aa: CASSEGTSATTETQYF; v_call: TRBV6-1; j_call: TRBJ2-5; d_call: TRBD2; clone_size: once
cdr3_nt: TGTGCCTGGACGGGGACTAGCGGGGGAAACACCGGGGAGCTGTTTTTT; cdr3_aa: CAWTGTSGGNTGELFF; v_call: TRBV30; j_call: TRBJ2-2; d_call: TRBD2; clone_size: -
cdr3_nt: TGCAGCGTTGAACGGGGCCCCTCCTACGAGCAGTACTTC; cdr3_aa: CSVERGPSYEQYF; v_call: TRBV29-1; j_call: TRBJ2-7; d_call: -; clone_size: few
cdr3_nt: TGTGCCAGTACCCTAAGAAGTTCGGGGTCACCCCTCCACTTT; cdr3_aa: CASTLRSSGSPLHF; v_call: TRBV19; j_call: TRBJ1-6; d_call: -; clone_size: -
cdr3_nt: TGTGCCAGCAGTAGGGGGGAGACCCAGTACTTC; cdr3_aa: CASSRGETQYF; v_call: TRBV25-1; j_call: TRBJ2-5; d_call: -; clone_size: -
cdr3_nt: TGCAGCGTCCCCCCGACAGGGGCTACAGATACGCAGTATTTT; cdr3_aa: CSVPPTGATDTQYF; v_call: TRBV29-1; j_call: TRBJ2-3; d_call: TRBD1; clone_size: -
cdr3_nt: TGTGCTAGCAGCTTAGGCAGGGCCCCCCGGGAGACCCAGTACTTC; cdr3_aa: CASSLGRAPRETQYF; v_call: TRBV7-9; j_call: TRBJ2-5; d_call: -; clone_size: -
cdr3_nt: TGCGCCAGCAGTGTCAGCGGGGCCCGGGAGACCCAGTACTTC; cdr3_aa: CASSVSGARETQYF; v_call: TRBV10-2; j_call: TRBJ2-5; d_call: TRBD2; clone_size: -
cdr3_nt: TGTGCCAGCAGCCAGGGGGTAAGCACAGATACGCAGTATTTT; cdr3_aa: CASSQGVSTDTQYF; v_call: TRBV7-2; j_call: TRBJ2-3; d_call: TRBD1; clone_size: -
cdr3_nt: TGTGCCAGCAGCCCCGATCTAGCGGGGGGTCAAGAGACCCAGTACTTC; cdr3_aa: CASSPDLAGGQETQYF; v_call: TRBV7-7; j_call: TRBJ2-5; d_call: TRBD2; clone_size: -
cdr3_nt: TGTGCCTCACGGACTCCGGGCCAAGAGACCCAGTACTTC; cdr3_aa: CASRTPGQETQYF; v_call: TRBV30; j_call: TRBJ2-5; d_call: -; clone_size: -
cdr3_nt: TGTGCCAGCAGCGATGACAGGGAGGTTGAGAAACTGTTTTTT; cdr3_aa: CASSDDREVEKLFF; v_call: TRBV9; j_call: TRBJ1-4; d_call: TRBD1; clone_size: -
cdr3_nt: TGTGCCAGCAGCTTAGATCTAGCAGGCGAGACCCAGTACTTC; cdr3_aa: CASSLDLAGETQYF; v_call: TRBV7-8; j_call: TRBJ2-5; d_call: -; clone_size: -
cdr3_nt: TGTGCCCGATGGACAGGGAAACCCTATATGAGCAATCAGCCCCAGCATTTT; cdr3_aa: CARWTGKPYMSNQPQHF; v_call: TRBV21-1; j_call: TRBJ1-5; d_call: -; clone_size: -
cdr3_nt: TGTGCCAGCAGTTTATCCTCGGGGAACAGGGCCGCAGATACGCAGTATTTT; cdr3_aa: CASSLSSGNRAADTQYF; v_call: TRBV27; j_call: TRBJ2-3; d_call: -; clone_size: -
cdr3_nt: TGTGCCAGCAGTGAGGGGGGCGAGGGCTACACCTTC; cdr3_aa: CASSEGGEGYTF; v_call: TRBV6-5; j_call: TRBJ1-2; d_call: -; clone_size: -
cdr3_nt: TGTGCCAGCAGCTTGAGGCAGGGCAATCAGCCCCAGCATTTT; cdr3_aa: CASSLRQGNQPQHF; v_call: TRBV5-5; j_call: TRBJ1-5; d_call: -; clone_size: -
cdr3_nt: TGTGCCAGCAGCTTAGGGGGGGGCCAGGGCAGCGACCTGAACACTGAAGCTTTCTTT; cdr3_aa: CASSLGGGQGSDLNTEAFF; v_call: TRBV11-2; j_call: TRBJ1-1; d_call: -; clone_size: -
cdr3_nt: TGTGCCAGCAGTTGGACAGGGGTCTATGGCTACACCTTC; cdr3_aa: CASSWTGVYGYTF; v_call: TRBV6-5; j_call: TRBJ1-2; d_call: TRBD1; clone_size: -
cdr3_nt: TGTGCCAGCAGCCAATCGGACAGGGCGGAGGGTGGCTACACCTTC; cdr3_aa: CASSQSDRAEGGYTF; v_call: TRBV4-2; j_call: TRBJ1-2; d_call: TRBD1; clone_size: -
cdr3_nt: TGCGCCAGCAGCTTGGGACTAGCGGGGGTTACCTCCTACGAGCAGTACTTC; cdr3_aa: CASSLGLAGVTSYEQYF; v_call: TRBV5-1; j_call: TRBJ2-7; d_call: TRBD2; clone_size: -
cdr3_nt: TGTGCCAGCAGCCCGGCTGTGGGCCAGCCCCAGCATTTT; cdr3_aa: CASSPAVGQPQHF; v_call: TRBV14; j_call: TRBJ1-5; d_call: -; clone_size: -
cdr3_nt: TGTGCCTGGATAGGTGACCGGCAAATAGTCCACTTT; cdr3_aa: CAWIGDRQIVHF; v_call: TRBV30; j_call: TRBJ1-6; d_call: -; clone_size: -
cdr3_nt: TGTGCCAGCAGCTTAGCGCCGGGAGCGGGGAGCGAGCAGTACTTC; cdr3_aa: CASSLAPGAGSEQYF; v_call: TRBV7-2; j_call: TRBJ2-7; d_call: TRBD2; clone_size: -
cdr3_nt: TGCGCCAGCAGCTTCCCCGGGGGGATCGCTGAAGCTTTCTTT; cdr3_aa: CASSFPGGIAEAFF; v_call: TRBV5-1; j_call: TRBJ1-1; d_call: -; clone_size: -
cdr3_nt: TGTGCCAGTACCAGTATAGGCCGGGGGCTTCTCTATGGCTACACCTTC; cdr3_aa: CASTSIGRGLLYGYTF; v_call: TRBV19; j_call: TRBJ1-2; d_call: -; clone_size: -
cdr3_nt: TGCGCCAGCTCCCTTAGCGCGGGGACTGTTGATACGCAGTATTTT; cdr3_aa: CASSLSAGTVDTQYF; v_call: TRBV5-1; j_call: TRBJ2-3; d_call: -; clone_size: -
cdr3_nt: TGTGCCAGTAGTATACCGGGCCTCGGGCAAGAGACCCAGTACTTC; cdr3_aa: CASSIPGLGQETQYF; v_call: TRBV19; j_call: TRBJ2-5; d_call: -; clone_size: once
cdr3_nt: TGTGCCAGCAGCTTAGTCGGCCCATCGAATTCACCCCTCCACTTT; cdr3_aa: CASSLVGPSNSPLHF; v_call: TRBV7-8; j_call: TRBJ1-6; d_call: -; clone_size: -
cdr3_nt: TGCGCCAGCAGCTCAGGGGGGTATCGCAACGAGCAGTACTTC; cdr3_aa: CASSSGGYRNEQYF; v_call: TRBV5-1; j_call: TRBJ2-7; d_call: -; clone_size: once
cdr3_nt: TGTGCCATCAGTGAGTCAATGGGGGGAGGCTATGGCTACACCTTC; cdr3_aa: CAISESMGGGYGYTF; v_call: TRBV10-3; j_call: TRBJ1-2; d_call: -; clone_size: -
cdr3_nt: TGTGCCAGCATATTCGGGGGGCGGAGCACAGATACGCAGTATTTT; cdr3_aa: CASIFGGRSTDTQYF; v_call: TRBV28; j_call: TRBJ2-3; d_call: -; clone_size: -
cdr3_nt: TGTGCCAGCAGCGCCCTTGGTTCCTACGAGCAGTACTTC; cdr3_aa: CASSALGSYEQYF; v_call: TRBV9; j_call: TRBJ2-7; d_call: -; clone_size: -
cdr3_nt: TGTGCCAGCAGACTGCCTCCGTGGACTAGCGGGGGAGCGAACACCGGGGAGCTGTTTTTT; cdr3_aa: CASRLPPWTSGGANTGELFF; v_call: TRBV11-3; j_call: TRBJ2-2; d_call: TRBD2; clone_size: -
cdr3_nt: TGTGCCAGCAGTGAAAGAGGACCCGAGGCAGAGACCCAGTACTTC; cdr3_aa: CASSERGPEAETQYF; v_call: TRBV6-1; j_call: TRBJ2-5; d_call: -; clone_size: -
cdr3_nt: TGTGCCAGCAGCGTAGCTCCCGGACAGGGGACGGGGCCTAATGAGCAGTTCTTC; cdr3_aa: CASSVAPGQGTGPNEQFF; v_call: TRBV9; j_call: TRBJ2-1; d_call: TRBD1; clone_size: -